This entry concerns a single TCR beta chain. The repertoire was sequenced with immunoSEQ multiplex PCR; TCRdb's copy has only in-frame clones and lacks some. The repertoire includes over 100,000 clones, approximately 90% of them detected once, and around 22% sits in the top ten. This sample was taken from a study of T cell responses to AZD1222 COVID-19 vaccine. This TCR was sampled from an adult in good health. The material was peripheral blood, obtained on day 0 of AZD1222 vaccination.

CDR3 sequence reads: CASSPVASLAGGTKNIQYF. The CDR3 nucleotides read TGTGCCAGCAGCCCAGTAGCTTCCCTCGCGGGGGGTACCAAAAACATTCAGTACTTC. The chain links TRBV7-2 to TRBJ2-4, with 8 bases aligning to TRBD2. The CDR3 covers 19 residues. Germline CDR1 SGHTA, CDR2 FQGNSA. V was clipped by 5 bases and J by 2 bases; unmatched bases: 17. The full variable domain, with the rest looked up from reference TRBV7-2 and TRBJ2-4, is GAGVSQSPSNKVTEKGKDVELRCDPISGHTALYWYRQSLGQGLEFLIYFQGNSAPDKSGLPSDRFSAERTGGSVSTLTIQRTQQEDSAVYLCASSPVASLAGGTKNIQYFGAGTRLSVL.